This TCR beta chain stems from a study of vaccination and CD4 T cells after COVID-19. V was pared by 5 bases and J by 6 bases, with 8 bases between. This CDR3 contains 12 residues. Germline V gene sequence: CDR1 MDHEN, CDR2 SYDVKM. Treatment described: roughly ten-day PBMC culture with coronavirus spike peptide pools or control peptides (ViraFEST assay). This clonotype came up a few times. Its target is unknown. Scientists ran DNA taken from cultured CD4+ T cells through the Oncomine TCR Beta short-read assay for sequencing. TCRdb redid the calling of the PCR reads with MiXCR, one entry per CDR3 protein. Of some 3,000 distinct CDR3 sequences listed, over 30% are singletons.

The specimen comprised CD4+ T cells from blood, cultured in vitro, sampled after SARS-CoV-2 vaccination. This receptor was obtained from a human donor who had recovered from COVID-19. V and J are TRBV28 and TRBJ2-1; D call uncertain. In DNA form, the CDR3 reads TGTGCCAGCAGTCGAGCACCCAATGAGCAGTTCTTC. Its protein product is CASSRAPNEQFF.